This TCR beta chain was documented in a study of blood T cell repertoires in COVID-19. Study as a whole: COVID-19 samples collected from the United States, Italy and Spain covered acute and convalescent phases. T cells, B-cell-depleted T cells, or PBMCs provided the cDNA or gDNA that served as material.

This clone showed up just a few times. Per the study methods: The authors estimated nucleated cell counts from reference gene primer amplification. Here immunoSEQ multiplex PCR was the method, and the copy in TCRdb shows in-frame clones only, minus some. The V and J calls and clone size were taken over from that table, and D and trimming were inferred from the DNA. The sample lists about 130,000 clones; just over 75% were seen once. The CDR3 length is 15 residues. CDR1 and CDR2 (germline): SGHRS, YFSETQ. V was clipped by 0 bases and J by 3 bases; unmatched bases: 2. The rearrangement joins TRBV5-1 to TRBJ1-5; 8 bases line up with TRBD1. The clonotype was recovered from a human donor in a cohort sampled during active COVID-19. The sample taken for sequencing was peripheral blood. The CDR3 DNA reads as TGCGCCAGCAGCTTGGGGACAGGGAACAATCAGCCCCAGCATTTT. It codes for CASSLGTGNNQPQHF. Variable domain in full (rest from reference TRBV5-1 and TRBJ1-5): KAGVTQTPRYLIKTRGQQVTLSCSPISGHRSVSWYQQTPGQGLQFLFEYFSETQRNKGNFPGRFSGRQFSNSRSEMNVSTLELGDSALYLCASSLGTGNNQPQHFGDGTRLSIL.